The T cell receptor (beta chain) under discussion was sequenced for a study of cytomegalovirus exposure and HLA in healthy donors (dated by TCRdb to the late 2010s). Context from the whole study: An earlier analysis of several hundred of the donors reported roughly 300 Gb of sequence data and about 120 million unique TCR beta sequences obtained from about 170 million T cells. Approximately 300 gigabases of sequencing data and around 80 million unique TCR sequences made up an early release that covered under 750 HLA-typed donors. Of the roughly 400 genotyped donors, about 84% fell in the genetic ancestry cluster associated with self-reported Caucasian donors. The study aimed to test whether signatures of past pathogen exposure could be identified by cataloging public T cell receptors. Using immunosequencing, the study profiled T cell repertoires from 500 to 800 subjects and related those repertoires to cytomegalovirus serostatus. Along with the roughly 610-subject first cohort, a separate validation cohort of roughly 110 different subjects was used. To predict cytomegalovirus infection status, the study combined high-throughput TCR immunosequencing, statistical association of individual TCRs with disease status, and machine learning. In a later analysis, previously published TCR beta repertoires from fewer than 750 donors were re-analyzed and high-resolution HLA genotyping was added so that TCR occurrence patterns could be studied. In the later analysis, no new phenotypic data were used to find candidate immune exposures; instead, reliance was placed on TCR beta sequences and their occurrence across donors. An earlier analysis of around 640 of the donors used high-throughput TCR beta sequencing to judge whether each TCR beta V gene segment behaved as functional or pseudogenic. Donor age, sex, ethnicity and CMV serostatus were compiled together with the repertoire data. Genome-wide SNP genotypes for about 65% of the 666 donors were used in a later genetic analysis, which treated that subset as a discovery cohort. All discovery cohort repertoires had been generated on a single sequencing platform. HLA typing included class I and class II loci at four-digit resolution. Typing coverage differed by locus: A, B, C, DRB1 and DQB1 were typed in roughly 620-630 donors, DQA1 in approximately 520, DPA1 in some 610, and DPB1 in just under 490. Several DR-DQ haplotypes were treated as single units for association and clustering because of strong linkage in the cohort. Among 398 genotyped donors of the cohort, an average of about 240,000 unique TCR beta nucleotide sequences were sequenced per donor, roughly 18% of them non-productive. The research as a whole found: The classifier was reported to diagnose cytomegalovirus status with high specificity and sensitivity in both the original cohort and the validation cohort. This cohort had only TCR beta chains sequenced, and the lack of alpha or paired-chain data limited which features could be detected. Correlated functional status among segregating V segments might be attributable to linkage disequilibrium, but an unknown experimental factor could not be ruled out. According to a later analysis, TCR association rates differed among HLA loci, with DRB1 alleles showing the most associated TCRs and HLA-C alleles showing the fewest. A later analysis found that most CMV-associated TCR beta chains appeared HLA-restricted, with HLA associations seemingly driven largely by CMV exposure. A further reported finding was that TCR beta sequences accurately predicted the HLA-A and HLA-B alleles for most subjects in the first cohort. According to the authors, the approach could potentially be generalized to other disease states and immunological phenotypes. Assigning TCR associations to individual alleles was difficult when HLA alleles, especially DR and DQ, strongly co-occurred. Because HLA typing was unavailable for some donors at each locus, only the typed subset was used in association tests. Because the 87-base-pair reads could not distinguish some IMGT-functional V segments, including TRBV6-2 and TRBV6-3, those segments were excluded. The earlier analysis of approximately 540 of the donors excluded roughly 17 rarely observed V segments, including chromosome 9 orphons, because counts were too low. A later analysis associated around 16,000 TCR beta sequences with specific HLA alleles at a false discovery rate of 0.05. Broadly in line with IMGT annotations, most TCR beta V segments showed up in productive rearrangements about 87% or about 30% of the time in an earlier analysis of some 590 of the donors. A later genetic analysis reported fewer N-insertions in productive TCRs among donors in an Asian-associated ancestry cluster than the approximately 700-donor mean. Sequencing depth was assumed to be roughly uniform across donors in the presence/absence analyses, though that assumption may not hold. CMV serostatus was the only immune exposure information available for the cohort. The sequencing pipeline was judged likely to have produced a cluster of highly shared sequence variants as a technical artifact. Three of the identified cytomegalovirus-associated TCR beta chains were confirmed in vitro to be specific for cytomegalovirus antigens. The study gave a list of 150 to 200 TCR beta chains associated with cytomegalovirus. Most TCR sequences were seen in very few donors, while some public TCRs were found in many individuals. In a later genetic analysis, a missense DCLRE1C variant was associated with V-gene and J-gene trimming of TCR beta chains, and the association was replicated in an independent cohort. In a later analysis, HLA-associated TCR beta chains were found to be more clonally expanded and to have lower generation probabilities than equally common non-associated chains. In a later analysis, several top co-occurrence clusters were reported to appear linked to parvovirus B19, influenza, CMV and Epstein-Barr virus.

A few counts support this clone. No antigen is known for it. No base qualities exist here, and no much larger clone lies one base off it. Trimming takes 6 bases from V and 1 base from J, and the germline ends sit 13 bases apart. In the germline V gene, CDR1 corresponds to MNHNS and CDR2 to SASEGT. The CDR3 holds 14 amino acids from the cysteine to the phenylalanine. Only the CDR3 portion is preserved as DNA: 42 bases, with reading frame beginning at the first base. Receptor libraries were prepared by the immunoSEQ multiplex PCR assay. For the multiplex PCR, a mixture combining 60 forward primers for TCR Vbeta segments and 13 reverse primers for TCR Jbeta segments was used. Amplification of the CDR3 region of rearranged TCR beta genes was performed with a multiplex PCR assay on genomic DNA. The amplified TCR beta libraries were sequenced on the Illumina HiSeq System as 87-base-pair reads. In the authors' own workflow: In a later analysis, tens of millions of unique TCR beta chains were counted across the approximately 640 repertoires, and roughly 10 million of these chains were shared by at least two donors. Raw reads were error-corrected and collapsed into unique sequences by a nearest-neighbor algorithm in which closely related sequences were merged to remove PCR and sequencing errors. CDR3 sequences were aligned to IMGT reference sequences to assign V, D and J gene segments. For a sequence to be retained, a match of at least six nucleotides was required to both a V gene segment and a J gene segment. Rearrangements were called productive when the CDR3 lacked stop codons and stayed in frame with V and J; all others were non-productive. CDR3 was defined by IMGT convention, running from the second conserved V-encoded cysteine to the conserved J-encoded phenylalanine. The earlier analysis of about 500 of the donors excluded sequences that lacked an unambiguous match to a single V gene segment. In an earlier analysis of several hundred of the donors, a V segment was called functional when productive rearrangements were above 56.7%, and segregating when the standard deviation between donors exceeded 5%. To diagnose cytomegalovirus status from the catalog of TCR beta chain sequences, a statistical classification framework was built. In a later analysis, TCR nucleotide sequences were compared against IMGT/GENE-DB human TR gene sequences so that V and J genes could be assigned. In a later analysis, CDR3 sequences and most-parsimonious VDJ recombination scenarios were assigned using the TCRdist pipeline. In a later analysis, each TCR beta chain was defined by its CDR3 amino acid sequence together with its V-gene family, and reads without a unique V-gene family were excluded. A later analysis removed roughly 590 highly shared, low-generation-probability nucleotide sequences to deal with suspected cross-contamination and a sequencing artifact. A later analysis calculated a clonal expansion index for each public chain from normalized within-repertoire ranks of inferred template counts. A later analysis computed generation probabilities with a VDJ recombination model fitted to out-of-frame rearrangements, and checked the results against IGoR. In a later analysis, hypergeometric tests were used to score TCR-TCR, TCR-HLA and TCR-CMV co-occurrence, with a repertoire-size bias correction applied to TCR pairs. A later analysis estimated false discovery rates by permuting HLA or CMV assignments 20 times. A later analysis grouped co-occurring TCRs with DBSCAN, adding TCRdist sequence similarity when clustering within HLA-allele-positive subsets. Repertoires with fewer than 30,000 or more than 120,000 public chains were left out of co-occurrence clustering, as were a few repertoires with anomalous nucleotide sharing. TCRdb holds this immuneACCESS table with in-frame rearrangements only. Some clones are missing; in checked studies, unresolved V genes explain under half, and the rest has no known cause. V and J calls and clone size are copied from that table; D and trimming were computed from the DNA. This sample holds roughly 190,000 clones; around 86% were observed only once. The ten biggest clones cover about a tenth of the sample.

The cohort comprised approximately 700 healthy bone marrow donors. Cohort members were all nominally healthy when sampled, although unrecorded immune exposures were likely present. The donor tested CMV seropositive and was one of the 289 seropositive cohort members. A peripheral blood sample was provided by each donor, and peripheral blood mononuclear cells were used for TCR beta sequencing. The Qiagen DNeasy Blood Extraction Kit was used to extract genomic DNA from the blood cell samples. This chain is built from TRBV6-1 and TRBJ2-7, and TRBD1 may be the D gene, going by 7 matching bases. Sequences were obtained from PBMCs. The receptor was isolated from a woman aged 45-59 years in good health and CMV-seropositive. The DNA sequence reads TGTGCCAGCAGGGAGGGGACAGCATCCTACGAGCAGTACTTC. This yields the protein CASREGTASYEQYF.